These 9 T cell receptor beta chains share one sample of origin, sequenced in a study of cytomegalovirus exposure and HLA in healthy donors. Using immunoSEQ multiplex PCR, the repertoire was profiled, and TCRdb retains in-frame clones only, with some absent. The sample has about 180,000 clones; about 85% are singletons. Material: PBMCs. The origin of the receptors is a young man in good health and CMV-seropositive.

This chain connects TRBV30 to TRBJ2-7; the match to TRBD2 covers 14 bases. Germline trimming cut 2 bases from V and 3 bases from J; bases unmatched to any gene: 9. Germline CDR1 and CDR2: GTSNPN and SVGIG (reference sequence). The CDR3 spans 17 residues. The chain's CDR3 is CAWSPPGLAGVVYEQYF. CDR3 coding DNA: TGTGCCTGGAGTCCTCCGGGACTAGCGGGAGTTGTCTACGAGCAGTACTTC.

The chain employs TRBV29-1 and TRBJ2-7, with a weak D call TRBD2 (7 bases). The CDR3 consists of 13 residues. Between the trimmed V and J ends, which lost 5 bases and 0 bases, there was a span of 11 bases. CDR1 is SQVTM, CDR2 ANQGSEA, per germline. CDR3 in amino acids: CSVRGARSYEQYF. As DNA, the CDR3 is TGCAGCGTTCGGGGGGCACGCTCCTACGAGCAGTACTTC.

The chain couples TRBV6-6 to TRBJ1-5, with a possible D match to TRBD1 (5 bases). V lost 6 bases, J lost 1 base, and 16 bases lay in between. In germline, CDR1 is MNHNY, CDR2 SVGAGI (reference sequence). The CDR3 sequence is 16 residues long. DNA for the CDR3: TGTGCCAGCAGCAGCCAGGAGGGGTCAAGCAATCAGCCCCAGCATTTT. Translating gives CASSSQEGSSNQPQHF.

The genes are TRBV5-1 and TRBJ1-1, with TRBD1 as a possible D gene (6 bases). The CDR3 is made up of 14 amino acids. V was clipped by 3 bases and J by 5 bases, with 14 bases between them. The germline V gene encodes CDR1 SGHRS and CDR2 YFSETQ. The CDR3 protein is CASSSGVIGTEAFF. In DNA, the CDR3 is TGCGCCAGCAGCTCAGGGGTAATCGGGACTGAAGCTTTCTTT. The whole variable domain, remainder taken from reference TRBV5-1 and TRBJ1-1, is KAGVTQTPRYLIKTRGQQVTLSCSPISGHRSVSWYQQTPGQGLQFLFEYFSETQRNKGNFPGRFSGRQFSNSRSEMNVSTLELGDSALYLCASSSGVIGTEAFFGQGTRLTVV.

The CDR3 reads CASRGQGGISNYGYTF. The CDR3 DNA follows: TGTGCCAGCAGGGGACAGGGAGGGATATCTAACTATGGCTACACCTTC. The genes are TRBV28 and TRBJ1-2; 9 bases match TRBD1. With V trimmed by 6 bases and J by 0 bases, 8 bases remained unmatched. Germline assignment: CDR1 MDHEN and CDR2 SYDVKM. The CDR3 sequence is 16 residues long.

The sample holds a few counts of this clone. The DNA of the CDR3 is TGCGCCAGCAGCCAAAGGCCCCCCGGGCTAGCGGGGCCCCGAGGGGAGACCCAGTACTTC. Protein product: CASSQRPPGLAGPRGETQYF. The V call is TRBV4-1, the J call TRBJ2-5; 9 bases agree with TRBD2. CDR3 length equals 20 residues. Germline-derived CDR1 and CDR2 are MGHRA and YSYEKL. The V and J ends lost 2 bases and 5 bases, in that order; junction bases with no gene match: 21.

The genes are TRBV19 and TRBJ1-5, with D perhaps matching TRBD1 (6 bases). Germline V CDR1 and CDR2: LNHDA, SQIVND (reference sequence). The CDR3 is 17 amino acids. Deletions cut 3 bases from V and 0 bases from J, with 15 bases between. The CDR3 loop is CASSIMDSVYSNQPQHF. Written as DNA, the CDR3 is TGTGCCAGTAGTATTATGGACAGTGTTTATAGCAATCAGCCCCAGCATTTT.

The chain employs TRBV5-4 and TRBJ2-1, with TRBD2 identical over 12 bases. This CDR3 spans 16 amino acids. Germline lookup yields CDR1 SGHNT and CDR2 YYREEE (reference sequence). V dropped 4 bases and J dropped 6; count of bases not matched to a gene: 8. The CDR3: CASSIKTSGRGNEQFF. The CDR3 nucleotides read TGTGCCAGCAGCATAAAGACTAGCGGGAGAGGCAATGAGCAGTTCTTC.

The chain couples TRBV10-3 to TRBJ2-7; D perhaps matches TRBD2 (6 bases). This CDR3 contains 13 residues. Germline values: CDR1 ENHRY, CDR2 SYGVKD. V dropped 10 bases and J dropped 1 base, with 14 bases sitting between them. In nucleotides, the CDR3 is TGTGCCACCGGAGGGGCGGGATCCTACGAGCAGTACTTC. The encoded protein is CATGGAGSYEQYF.